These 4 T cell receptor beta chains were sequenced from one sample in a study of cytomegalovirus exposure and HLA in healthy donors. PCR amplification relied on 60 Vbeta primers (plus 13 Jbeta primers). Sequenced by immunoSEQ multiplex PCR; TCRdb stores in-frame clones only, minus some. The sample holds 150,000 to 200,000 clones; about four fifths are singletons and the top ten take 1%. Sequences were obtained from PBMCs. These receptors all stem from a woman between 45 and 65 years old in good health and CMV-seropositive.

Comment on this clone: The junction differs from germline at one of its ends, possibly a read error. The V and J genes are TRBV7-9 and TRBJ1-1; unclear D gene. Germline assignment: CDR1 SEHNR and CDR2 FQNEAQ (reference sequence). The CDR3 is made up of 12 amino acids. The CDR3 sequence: CSSRMVGAEAFF. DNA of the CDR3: TGTTCCAGCAGGATGGTGGGCGCTGAAGCTTTCTTT.

Written as DNA, the CDR3 is TGTGCCAGCAGCTTTCCGGGACATGGGCAGTTCTTC. Protein: CASSFPGHGQFF. The chain combines TRBV5-6 with TRBJ2-1, with D possibly TRBD1 on 6 matching bases. Germline V gives CDR1 SGHDT, CDR2 YYEEEE. V was pared by 2 bases and J by 12 bases, with 12 bases between. The length of the CDR3 is 12 residues.

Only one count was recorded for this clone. The CDR3 DNA reads TGTGCCAGCAGCTTAGTAGCCGGGACAGTTAATGAAAAACTGTTTTTT. Translated: CASSLVAGTVNEKLFF. The chain joins TRBV11-2 to TRBJ1-4; 7 nucleotides match TRBD1. The junction had 6 bases not matched to a gene; V was cut back by 1 base and J by 4 bases. This CDR3 has 16 residues. Germline V lookup: CDR1 SGHAT, CDR2 FQNNGV.

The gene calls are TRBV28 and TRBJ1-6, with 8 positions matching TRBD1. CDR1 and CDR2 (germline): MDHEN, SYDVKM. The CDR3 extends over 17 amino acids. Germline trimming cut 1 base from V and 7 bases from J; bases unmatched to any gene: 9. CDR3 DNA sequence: TGTGCCAGCAGTTTATTCCTACAGCAGGGGGCCAATTCACCCCTCCACTTT. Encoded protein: CASSLFLQQGANSPLHF.